Below, 2 T cell receptor beta chains from the same sample are listed, as sequenced in a study of T-cell reconstitution after alpha-beta-depleted transplantation in children. Unique molecular identifiers were incorporated into the prepared TCRbeta library. One entry per CDR3 protein results from TCRdb running MiXCR on the PCR reads. Of roughly 200,000 distinct CDR3 sequences in the sample, roughly 8.1% were seen once. Sequencing was performed on PBMCs, mostly from graft donor cells, taken 360 days after TCRalphabeta/CD19-depleted stem cell transplant. Receptors originate from a male patient aged 2-9 years who had a stem cell transplant for acute myeloid leukemia, so the T cells may come from the graft donor.

This clonotype has just a few counts. V is TRBV7-2 and J is TRBJ2-3; TRBD2 aligns across 13 bases. This CDR3 contains 16 residues. In germline, CDR1 is SGHTA, CDR2 FQGNSA. V lost 4 bases, J lost 4 bases, and 5 bases stayed unmatched. The DNA for the CDR3 is TGTGCCAGCAGCTCTCGACTAGCGGGGGGATCAGATACGCAGTATTTT. Protein product: CASSSRLAGGSDTQYF.

This clonotype came up a few times. The genes are TRBV18 and TRBJ2-5; possibly TRBD1 for D (6 bases). CDR1 and CDR2 from the germline V gene are KGHSH and LQKENI. The CDR3 totals 15 residues. V gave up 0 bases and J gave up 3 bases, with 11 bases separating them. The CDR3 region is CASSPPGAPKETQYF. DNA for the CDR3: TGTGCCAGCTCACCACCGGGGGCACCAAAAGAGACCCAGTACTTC.